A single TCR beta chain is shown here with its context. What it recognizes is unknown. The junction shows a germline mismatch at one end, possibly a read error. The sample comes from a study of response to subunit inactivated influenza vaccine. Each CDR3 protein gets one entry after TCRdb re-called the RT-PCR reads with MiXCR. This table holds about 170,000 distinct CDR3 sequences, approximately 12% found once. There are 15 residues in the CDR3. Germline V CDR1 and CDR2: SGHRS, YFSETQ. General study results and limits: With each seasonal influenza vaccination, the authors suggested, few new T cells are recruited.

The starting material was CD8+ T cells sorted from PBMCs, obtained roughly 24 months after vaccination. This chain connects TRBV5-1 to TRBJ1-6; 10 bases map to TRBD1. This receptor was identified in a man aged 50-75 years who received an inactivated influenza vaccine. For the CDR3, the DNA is TGCGCCAGCAGCGTTACCGGGACAGGGGATTCGCCCCTCCACTTT. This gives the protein CASSVTGTGDSPLHF. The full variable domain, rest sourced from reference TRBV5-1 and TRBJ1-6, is KAGVTQTPRYLIKTRGQQVTLSCSPISGHRSVSWYQQTPGQGLQFLFEYFSETQRNKGNFPGRFSGRQFSNSRSEMNVSTLELGDSALYLCASSVTGTGDSPLHFGNGTRLTVT.